The 21 T cell receptor beta chains in this list originate from one sample, sequenced in a study of T cell repertoires in cytomegalovirus infection. These receptors have no known antigen. TCRdb re-called the reads through MiXCR, storing one row per CDR3 protein. The sample has some 480,000 distinct CDR3 sequences, roughly a third seen once. Sequences were derived from cultured PBMCs, sampled from culture after CMV antigen stimulation. These receptor sequences come from a human donor in good health (CMV status not recorded). Some clones in this sample may be carry-over from other donors' samples.

About this clonotype: One end of the junction does not line up with germline, which may come from a read error. This sequence joins TRBV19 and TRBJ2-2; 8 nucleotides line up with TRBD2. Germline V gives CDR1 LNHDA, CDR2 SQIVND (reference sequence). CDR3 length: 17 residues. CDR3 sequence reads: CPSSIPPAGGGTGELFF. In DNA, the CDR3 is TGTCCCAGTAGTATTCCCCCCGCGGGAGGCGGCACCGGGGAGCTGTTTTTT.

This clonotype was seen a few times. V and J are TRBV7-2 and TRBJ2-1, with 8 bases aligning to TRBD2. V shed 4 bases, J shed 0 bases, and the junction held 5 bases outside the gene matches. Germline V gene data show CDR1 as SGHTA and CDR2 as FQGNSA. The CDR3 has 16 residues. Here the CDR3 reads CASSSSGLSSYNEQFF. CDR3 DNA: TGTGCCAGCAGCTCTAGCGGGCTTAGCTCCTACAATGAGCAGTTCTTC. The full variable domain, with the rest looked up from reference TRBV7-2 and TRBJ2-1, is GAGVSQSPSNKVTEKGKDVELRCDPISGHTALYWYRQSLGQGLEFLIYFQGNSAPDKSGLPSDRFSAERTGGSVSTLTIQRTQQEDSAVYLCASSSSGLSSYNEQFFGPGTRLTVL.

J is TRBJ2-7 and V is TRBV4-1, with 8 bases fitting TRBD1. Germline CDR1 is MGHRA and CDR2 is YSYEKL. This CDR3 is 15 amino acids long. The V segment lost 2 bases and the J segment 3 bases; nucleotides outside the gene matches: 6. CDR3: CASSQSQTGGYEQYV. In DNA form, the CDR3 reads TGCGCCAGCAGCCAATCTCAAACAGGGGGCTACGAGCAGTACGTC.

This clonotype was found once. The rearrangement links TRBV11-2 to TRBJ2-1, with TRBD2 matching over 9 bases. CDR1 is SGHAT, CDR2 FQNNGV, per germline. This CDR3 contains 14 residues. Unmatched junction bases numbered 7, after V lost 5 bases and J lost 8 bases. CDR3 region: CASSMNSGSDEQFF. CDR3 nucleotide sequence: TGTGCCAGCAGCATGAATAGCGGGAGTGATGAGCAGTTCTTC.

The chain employs TRBV20-1 and TRBJ1-3, with D tentatively TRBD1 (6 bases). Germline V gives CDR1 DFQATT, CDR2 SNEGSKA (reference sequence). The CDR3 has 14 residues. With 5 bases removed from V and 1 base from J, the gap between germline ends came to 12 bases. CDR3 sequence (DNA): TGCAGTGCTCATGGAACAGGGTCTGGAAACACCATATATTTT. This translates into CSAHGTGSGNTIYF.

This chain uses TRBV19 with TRBJ2-7; TRBD2 agrees at 14 bases. The CDR3 sequence is 16 residues long. With V trimmed by 9 bases and J by 9 bases, 16 bases remained unmatched. Per germline, CDR1 LNHDA and CDR2 SQIVND (reference sequence). CDR3 loop: CARERQGLAGESAQYV. As DNA, the CDR3 is TGTGCCAGAGAACGACAGGGACTAGCGGGAGAAAGTGCGCAGTACGTC.

Ten or more counts support this clonotype. The CDR3 sequence: CASSPPKGAAYEQYF. The DNA for the CDR3 is TGTGCCAGCTCACCACCGAAGGGGGCAGCGTACGAGCAGTACTTC. The rearrangement uses TRBV18 and TRBJ2-7; TRBD1 aligns across 7 bases. Germline values: CDR1 KGHSH, CDR2 LQKENI. Losses at the gene ends were 0 bases for V and 4 bases for J; bases not matched to a gene: 6. The CDR3 has 15 amino acids.

As DNA, the CDR3 is TGTGCCAGCAGCCCGGGGACATACTCCTACGAGCAGTACTTC. It yields the protein CASSPGTYSYEQYF. The V gene is TRBV7-4, the J gene TRBJ2-7, with a tentative D call TRBD1 (6 bases). Between the trimmed V and J ends, which lost 5 bases and 0 bases, there was a span of 11 bases. Germline loops: CDR1 SGHVT, CDR2 SQSDAQ. The CDR3 extends over 14 amino acids.

This clonotype was counted between two and nine times. The CDR3: CAWSKGGPTDTQYF. CDR3 in DNA: TGTGCCTGGAGCAAAGGGGGACCCACAGATACGCAGTATTTT. The rearrangement uses TRBV30 and TRBJ2-3, with D possibly TRBD1 on 6 matching bases. Trimming removed 3 bases at V and 2 bases at J, with 12 bases between. The CDR3 runs to 14 residues. In germline, CDR1 is GTSNPN, CDR2 SVGIG (reference sequence). Based on the CDR3 plus reference TRBV30 and TRBJ2-3, the full variable domain is SQTIHQWPATLVQPVGSPLSLECTVEGTSNPNLYWYRQAAGRGLQLLFYSVGIGQISSEVPQNLSASRPQDRQFILSSKKLLLSDSGFYLCAWSKGGPTDTQYFGPGTRLTVL.

About this clonotype itself: Possible read error: a much larger clone is one base away. The V call is TRBV5-6, the J call TRBJ1-1; no definite D call. CDR1 and CDR2 (germline): SGHDT, YYEEEE. The CDR3 contains 11 residues. The V and J ends lost 0 bases and 7 bases respectively, with 4 bases between them. This chain's CDR3 is CASSLDNEAFF. The CDR3 DNA reads TGTGCCAGCAGCTTGGACAATGAAGCTTTCTTT.

This clonotype was detected only a few times. The CDR3 sequence: CASRSYSGDTQYF. The CDR3 nucleotides read TGTGCCAGCCGCTCCTATAGCGGGGATACGCAGTATTTT. The chain links TRBV12-3 or TRBV12-4 to TRBJ2-3; 7 nucleotides match TRBD2. The length of the CDR3 is 13 residues. V was pared by 8 bases and J by 6 bases, with 8 bases of the junction left unmatched.

This clonotype was seen a handful of times. The rearrangement links TRBV19 to TRBJ1-3; D gene uncertain. The V end was cut by 9 bases, the J end by 3 bases, with 3 bases between. CDR3 length equals 10 residues. Per germline, CDR1 LNHDA and CDR2 SQIVND (reference sequence). The chain's CDR3 is CARVGNTIYF. CDR3 coding DNA: TGTGCCAGGGTTGGAAACACCATATATTTT.

This chain connects TRBV7-2 to TRBJ1-6; 7 bases match TRBD1. The CDR3 length is 12 residues. Germline V CDR1 and CDR2: SGHTA, FQGNSA. Trimming removed 2 bases from V and 11 bases from J; junction bases left unmatched: 0. In nucleotides, the CDR3 is TGTGCCAGCAGCTTACAGGGGGCACCCCTCCACTTT. Its translation is CASSLQGAPLHF.

The V call is TRBV7-2, the J call TRBJ2-5; D may correspond to TRBD1 or TRBD2 (6 bases each). Per germline, CDR1 SGHTA and CDR2 FQGNSA. The V end lost 1 base, the J end lost 4 bases, and 22 bases lay between the germline ends. The CDR3 runs to 18 residues. CDR3 nucleotide sequence: TGTGCCAGCAGCTTAGTTGGCCAGGGGTTTGGAGGGCGAGAGACCCAGTACTTC. As protein: CASSLVGQGFGGRETQYF. Full variable domain (missing parts from reference TRBV7-2 and TRBJ2-5): GAGVSQSPSNKVTEKGKDVELRCDPISGHTALYWYRQSLGQGLEFLIYFQGNSAPDKSGLPSDRFSAERTGGSVSTLTIQRTQQEDSAVYLCASSLVGQGFGGRETQYFGPGTRLLVL.

The gene calls are TRBV28 and TRBJ2-7; TRBD2 aligns across 7 bases. Germline-derived CDR1 and CDR2 are MDHEN and SYDVKM. The V segment lost 2 bases and the J segment 3 bases; nucleotides outside the gene matches: 4. The CDR3 spans 14 residues. The CDR3 nucleotides read TGTGCCAGCAGTTTACGGTCTAGCGGCTACGAGCAGTACTTC. It yields the protein CASSLRSSGYEQYF.

The V gene is TRBV20-1, the J gene TRBJ2-2; 7 bases agree with TRBD1. Germline CDR1 DFQATT, CDR2 SNEGSKA (reference sequence). The J segment lost 0 bases and the V segment lost 5 bases, leaving 6 bases of the junction unmatched. The CDR3 is 15 residues long. As DNA, the CDR3 is TGCAGTGCTTTTACAGGGGTCACGAACACCGGGGAGCTGTTTTTT. It specifies CSAFTGVTNTGELFF.

This clonotype was picked up many times. The chain employs TRBV12-3 or TRBV12-4 and TRBJ1-1; possible D gene TRBD1, 6 bases. The CDR3 spans 14 residues. V lost 6 bases and J 1 base, leaving 12 bases between the germline ends. As DNA, the CDR3 is TGTGCCAGCAGCTCCGGACAGCGGAACACTGAAGCTTTCTTT. Residues: CASSSGQRNTEAFF.

This clonotype turned up a few times. The CDR3 DNA reads as TGCAGTGCTACCTGGACTAACTATGGCTACACCTTC. Amino acids: CSATWTNYGYTF. This chain connects TRBV20-1 to TRBJ1-2; D is unclear. CDR1 is DFQATT, CDR2 SNEGSKA, per germline (reference sequence). V gave up 4 bases and J gave up 0 bases, with 6 bases separating them. The CDR3 extends over 12 amino acids.

The V and J genes are TRBV20-1 and TRBJ2-5; possibly TRBD2 for D (5 bases). Germline V gene sequence: CDR1 DFQATT, CDR2 SNEGSKA (reference sequence). Trimming shortened V by 7 bases and J by 4 bases, and 13 bases separated the two germline ends. The CDR3 length is 12 residues. Here the CDR3 reads CSVVAIGETQYF. The CDR3 DNA follows: TGCAGTGTAGTAGCGATTGGAGAGACCCAGTACTTC.

This chain joins TRBV6-2 or TRBV6-3 and TRBJ2-1; no reliable D call. CDR1 is MNHEY, CDR2 SVGEGT, per germline. Trimming removed 1 base from V and 8 bases from J, with 15 bases in between. CDR3 size: 15 residues. CDR3 sequence (DNA): TGTGCCAGCAGTTACTACGGGCGGCGGTCGGATGAGCAGTTCTTC. Translated: CASSYYGRRSDEQFF.

The table lists this clonotype with a count of one. The rearrangement uses TRBV18 and TRBJ2-7; 7 nucleotides match TRBD1. Germline V gives CDR1 KGHSH, CDR2 LQKENI. The CDR3 contains 14 residues. Losses at the gene ends were 2 bases for V and 2 bases for J; bases not matched to a gene: 3. The CDR3 is CASSPGTEPYEQYV. The CDR3 coding sequence is TGTGCCAGCTCACCAGGGACAGAACCCTACGAGCAGTACGTC.